Sequencing of this TCR beta chain was carried out in a study of blood T cell repertoires in COVID-19 (dated by TCRdb to about 2020). Looking at the study overall: The collaborator samples originated in the United States, Italy and Spain and spanned the acute and convalescent phases of COVID-19. Where HLA class I and class II types were available, the types were taken from metadata supplied by the sample provider, not from assay-based typing. The samples were drawn from the first 160 participants of the ongoing ImmuneRACE study and from 1,254 subjects provided by 6 global collaborators. Nearly every sample came with metadata listing a de-identified subject ID, COVID-19 status, age in years and sex. The repertoires were released in a freely available public database intended as a resource for research on the immune response to SARS-CoV-2. The prospective study material was composed of cDNA or gDNA derived from T cells, B-cell-depleted T cells, or PBMCs. Deeply sampled blood TCRbeta repertoires from subjects exposed to, actively infected with, or recovered from COVID-19 were included in the dataset. Overall study results and their limits: The quantity of clinical and demographic metadata differed by source and by participant and was supplied without curation.

The V end loses 5 bases and the J end loses 2 bases, and a stretch of 18 bases separates them. CDR3 length: 16 amino acids, cysteine to phenylalanine. The read is trimmed to its CDR3 DNA, 48 bases read in frame from base 1. Per the germline V gene (reference sequence), MNHEY is the CDR1 and SMNVEV is the CDR2. Details on this clone: Its antigen is currently not known. One base away there is no much larger clone; base qualities are not given.

Participants in the prospective study were aged about 18 to 95 years, lived in 20 to 30 United States geographic areas, and enrolled through a virtual design. Cohort assignment in the prospective study relied on participant-reported clinical history from a screening survey and a study questionnaire. In the prospective study, whole blood, serum and a nasopharyngeal or oropharyngeal swab were collected from each participant by mobile phlebotomists. Participants in the prospective study had the option to provide additional blood draws and questionnaires over an approximately 2-month period. Before DNA extraction, blood samples from the prospective study were shipped at room temperature or frozen. TCRbeta CDR3 regions were amplified from genomic DNA using the immunoSEQ Assay, a bias-controlled multiplex PCR. The original methods were these. The number of nucleated cells in each sample was estimated by amplification of reference gene primers within the assay. Sequence reads were collapsed and filtered to measure the absolute abundance of every unique TCRbeta CDR3 rearrangement. For each sample, productive Simpson clonality was calculated by taking the square root of Simpson's diversity index across productive rearrangements. TCRdb took over this immuneACCESS table, retaining in-frame rearrangements with V and J assigned. Such tables are incomplete; in checked studies, under half of the missing clones stem from an unresolved V gene, and the remainder is unexplained. That table gives V, J and clone size, and the DNA gave D and trimming. This sample lists around 220,000 clones; around 90% were detected once. About 6.9% of the sample lies in the top ten.

Here the chain combines TRBV27 and TRBJ2-5; a tentative D match to TRBD2 spans 6 bases. The sample taken for sequencing was PBMCs or T cells enriched from blood (not recorded which). This clonotype originated in a woman aged 25 to 39 with acute COVID-19. In nucleotide form, the sequence is TGTGCCAGCAGTCCCCGAATAGGAGGGGCTCAAGAGACCCAGTACTTC. It specifies CASSPRIGGAQETQYF.